The 17 T cell receptor beta chains presented below share a single source sample, sequenced in a study of blood T cell repertoires in COVID-19. The data were produced by immunoSEQ multiplex PCR, yet TCRdb's version contains in-frame clones alone and is incomplete. The sample lists a few hundred thousand clones; roughly 86% were seen once. The sequencing sample was made of peripheral blood. The origin of the receptors is a woman aged 30 to 39 with acute or convalescent COVID-19.

The sample holds one count of this clone. The chain is built from TRBV4-3 and TRBJ1-3; D uncertain. V gave up 1 base and J gave up 0 bases, with 13 bases separating them. CDR1 is LGHNA and CDR2 is YSLEER in the germline V gene. This CDR3 has 17 amino acids. CDR3 in amino acids: CASSQVAATYSGNTIYF. In DNA, the CDR3 is TGCGCCAGCAGCCAAGTGGCCGCAACGTACTCTGGAAACACCATATATTTT.

The chain links TRBV9 to TRBJ2-3; the D gene is possibly TRBD1 (6 bases). The CDR3 runs to 14 residues. V was pared by 4 bases and J by 4 bases, with 13 bases between. Germline CDR1 is SGDLS and CDR2 is YYNGEE. Here the CDR3 reads CASSNTGFPDTQYF. The CDR3 bases are TGTGCCAGCAGCAATACAGGGTTCCCAGATACGCAGTATTTT.

This chain connects TRBV19 to TRBJ1-5; D is perhaps TRBD1 (6 bases). Trimming shortened V by 5 bases and J by 4 bases, and 9 bases separated the two germline ends. The length of the CDR3 is 13 residues. Germline V CDR1 and CDR2: LNHDA, SQIVND (reference sequence). DNA of the CDR3: TGTGCCAGTAGTCGGACAGAAAATCAGCCCCAGCATTTT. Residues: CASSRTENQPQHF.

J is TRBJ2-7 and V is TRBV25-1; weak D call: TRBD1 (6 bases). CDR1 and CDR2 from the germline V gene are MGHDK and SYGVNS. The CDR3 is made up of 12 amino acids. V was cut by 4 bases and J by 5 bases, with 9 bases left in between. The CDR3 loop is CASSGHRDEQYF. The DNA for the CDR3 is TGTGCCAGCAGTGGCCACAGGGACGAGCAGTACTTC.

The J gene is TRBJ1-2, the V gene TRBV3-1 (or the pseudogene TRBV3-2); the D is unclear. The germline V gene encodes CDR1 LGHDT and CDR2 YNNKEL (reference sequence). Trimming shortened V by 1 base and J by 5 bases, and 8 bases separated the two germline ends. The CDR3 has 13 residues. CDR3 nucleotides: TGTGCCAGCAGCCAAGTCAGTTATTATGGCTACACCTTC. Translation gives CASSQVSYYGYTF.

The rearrangement uses TRBV19 and TRBJ2-1; D might be TRBD2 (6 bases). In germline, CDR1 is LNHDA, CDR2 SQIVND (reference sequence). This CDR3 is 16 amino acids long. V shed 5 bases and J shed 7 bases, with 21 bases lying between them. In nucleotides, the CDR3 is TGTGCCAGTAGTCTTAACGGCCCGGGAGTGAGGAATGAGCAGTTCTTC. It yields the protein CASSLNGPGVRNEQFF.

The rearrangement joins TRBV5-4 to TRBJ2-7; possible D gene TRBD1, 6 bases. Germline CDR1 SGHNT, CDR2 YYREEE (reference sequence). This CDR3 has 15 amino acids. V lost 5 bases and J lost 0, with 15 bases in between. CDR3 nucleotide sequence: TGTGCCAGCAGAACGGGTGGGACATCCTCCTACGAGCAGTACTTC. This sequence encodes CASRTGGTSSYEQYF. The whole variable domain, remainder taken from reference TRBV5-4 and TRBJ2-7, is ETGVTQSPTHLIKTRGQQVTLRCSSQSGHNTVSWYQQALGQGPQFIFQYYREEENGRGNFPPRFSGLQFPNYSSELNVNALELDDSALYLCASRTGGTSSYEQYFGPGTRLTVT.

The chain combines TRBV7-2 with TRBJ1-2, with a possible D match to TRBD1 (5 bases). Trimming removed 1 base at V and 0 bases at J, with 12 bases between. The CDR3 covers 16 residues. The V gene's germline CDR1 is SGHTA and CDR2 FQGNSA. The CDR3 loop reads CASSLGGGDPNYGYTF. DNA of the CDR3: TGTGCCAGCAGCTTAGGCGGGGGGGACCCTAACTATGGCTACACCTTC.

This chain connects TRBV6-2 or TRBV6-3 to TRBJ2-4; 7 bases are shared with TRBD1. This CDR3 has 14 residues. Trimming took 2 bases from V and 8 from J; bases not matched to a gene: 6. Germline lookup yields CDR1 MNHEY and CDR2 SVGEGT. The CDR3 loop reads CASSYGTEGDIQYF. As DNA, the CDR3 is TGTGCCAGCAGTTACGGGACAGAAGGGGACATTCAGTACTTC.

V and J are TRBV30 and TRBJ2-1; TRBD2 aligns across 7 bases. The germline V gene encodes CDR1 GTSNPN and CDR2 SVGIG (reference sequence). This CDR3 region has 16 residues. Trimming removed 2 bases from V and 0 bases from J; junction bases left unmatched: 7. Here the CDR3 reads CAWSLAGLSSYNEQFF. DNA for the CDR3: TGTGCCTGGAGTTTAGCGGGCCTAAGCTCCTACAATGAGCAGTTCTTC. Full variable domain (outside the CDR3, taken from reference TRBV30 and TRBJ2-1): SQTIHQWPATLVQPVGSPLSLECTVEGTSNPNLYWYRQAAGRGLQLLFYSVGIGQISSEVPQNLSASRPQDRQFILSSKKLLLSDSGFYLCAWSLAGLSSYNEQFFGPGTRLTVL.

This chain links TRBV5-4 with TRBJ1-6; perhaps TRBD1 as D (5 bases). The CDR3 length is 14 residues. Germline V gene data show CDR1 as SGHNT and CDR2 as YYREEE (reference sequence). V dropped 5 bases and J dropped 8 bases, with 14 bases sitting between them. The chain's CDR3 is CASRNAGRDSPLHF. CDR3 DNA: TGTGCCAGCAGGAATGCAGGGAGGGATTCACCCCTCCACTTT. Based on the CDR3 plus reference TRBV5-4 and TRBJ1-6, the full variable domain is ETGVTQSPTHLIKTRGQQVTLRCSSQSGHNTVSWYQQALGQGPQFIFQYYREEENGRGNFPPRFSGLQFPNYSSELNVNALELDDSALYLCASRNAGRDSPLHFGNGTRLTVT.

The gene calls are TRBV5-4 and TRBJ2-5, with D maybe TRBD1 (5 bases). The CDR3 runs to 14 residues. The V end was cut by 6 bases, the J end by 0 bases, with 12 bases between. Germline CDR1 SGHNT, CDR2 YYREEE (reference sequence). In DNA form, the CDR3 reads TGTGCCAGCAACAGGTCGCCAGACCAAGAGACCCAGTACTTC. Encoded protein: CASNRSPDQETQYF.

The chain carries TRBV20-1 and TRBJ2-7; tentative D call: TRBD1 (6 bases). Germline lookup yields CDR1 DFQATT and CDR2 SNEGSKA (reference sequence). Trimming cost V 3 bases and J 1 base, with 10 bases left between them. This CDR3 has 13 residues. The CDR3 DNA sequence: TGCAGTGCTAGTCCGGGACATTCCTACGAGCAGTACTTC. It specifies CSASPGHSYEQYF.

The chain links TRBV9 to TRBJ1-1; TRBD1 might be the D (5 bases). The CDR3 is made up of 16 amino acids. Germline CDR1 and CDR2: SGDLS and YYNGEE. The germline V and J ends were trimmed by 0 bases and 1 base, with 13 bases remaining between them. CDR3 DNA sequence: TGTGCCAGCAGCGTAGCTACGGGACTGACGAACACTGAAGCTTTCTTT. The encoded protein is CASSVATGLTNTEAFF.

This clone showed up just once. V usage is TRBV5-6 and J usage is TRBJ2-3; 7 nucleotides align to TRBD2. Germline CDR1 reads SGHDT; CDR2 reads YYEEEE. V lost 2 bases to trimming and J lost 3 bases; unmatched junction nucleotides: 3. CDR3 length equals 14 residues. DNA of the CDR3: TGTGCCAGCAGCTTTAGCGGGTTAACAGATACGCAGTATTTT. It yields the protein CASSFSGLTDTQYF.

The V call is TRBV12-3 or TRBV12-4, the J call TRBJ2-7; D is unclear. Trimming pared 1 base from V and 3 bases from J, leaving 7 bases between. The CDR3 loop spans 13 amino acids. This chain's CDR3 is CASSLVLGYEQYF. CDR3 coding DNA: TGTGCCAGCAGTTTAGTCCTAGGCTACGAGCAGTACTTC.

The chain employs TRBV19 and TRBJ2-1; 15 nucleotides align to TRBD2. The CDR3 spans 15 residues. V was clipped by 6 bases and J by 5 bases; unmatched bases: 2. Germline assignment: CDR1 LNHDA and CDR2 SQIVND (reference sequence). The CDR3, as DNA: TGTGCCAGTAGAGGACTAGCGGGAGGGGACAATGAGCAGTTCTTC. Translating it yields CASRGLAGGDNEQFF. The full variable domain, completed using reference TRBV19 and TRBJ2-1, is DGGITQSPKYLFRKEGQNVTLSCEQNLNHDAMYWYRQDPGQGLRLIYYSQIVNDFQKGDIAEGYSVSREKKESFPLTVTSAQKNPTAFYLCASRGLAGGDNEQFFGPGTRLTVL.